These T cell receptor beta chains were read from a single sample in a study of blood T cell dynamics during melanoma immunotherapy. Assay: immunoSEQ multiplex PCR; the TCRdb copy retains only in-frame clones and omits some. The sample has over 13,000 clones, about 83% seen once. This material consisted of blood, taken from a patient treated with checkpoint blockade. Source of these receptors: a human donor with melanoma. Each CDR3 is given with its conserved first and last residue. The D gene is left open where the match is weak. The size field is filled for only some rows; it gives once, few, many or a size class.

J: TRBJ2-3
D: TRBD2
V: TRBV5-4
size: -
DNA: TGTGCCAGCAGCTTGGGGGGGACTACCACAGATACGCAGTATTTT
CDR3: CASSLGGTTTDTQYF

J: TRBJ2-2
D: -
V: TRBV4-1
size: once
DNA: TGCGCCAGCAGCCATTTCAAGGGTAACACCGGGGAGCTGTTTTTT
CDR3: CASSHFKGNTGELFF

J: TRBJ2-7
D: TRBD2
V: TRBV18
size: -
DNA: TGTGCCAGCTCACCCCGGGGGGCCTACGAGCAGTACTTC
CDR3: CASSPRGAYEQYF

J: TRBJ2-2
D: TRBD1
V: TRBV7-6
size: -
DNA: TGTGCCAGCAGCGCGGGACAGGGGGTTACCGGGGAGCTGTTTTTT
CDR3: CASSAGQGVTGELFF

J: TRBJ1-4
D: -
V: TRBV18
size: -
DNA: TGTGCCAGCTCACCACCGGGCTCACTCATAGCTACTGAAAAACTGTTTTTT
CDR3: CASSPPGSLIATEKLFF

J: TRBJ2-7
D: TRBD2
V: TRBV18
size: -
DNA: TGTGCCAGCTCACCGGGACTAGCGGGGGGCTACGAGCAGTACTTC
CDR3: CASSPGLAGGYEQYF

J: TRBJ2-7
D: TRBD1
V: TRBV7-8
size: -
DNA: TGTGCCAGCAGCCCTGGACAGGGGAAGAACTTC
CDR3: CASSPGQGKNF

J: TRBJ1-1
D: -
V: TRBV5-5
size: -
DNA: TGTGCCAGCAGCTTGGAGCCTACAGGGAGGGTCACTGAAGCTTTCTTT
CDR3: CASSLEPTGRVTEAFF

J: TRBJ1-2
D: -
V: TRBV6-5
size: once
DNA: TGTGCCAGCAGCCCCCGGGGAGGGAACTATGGCTACACCTTC
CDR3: CASSPRGGNYGYTF

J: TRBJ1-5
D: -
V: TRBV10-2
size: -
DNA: TGCGCCAGCAGTGAGGGTAGCAATCAGCCCCAGCATTTT
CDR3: CASSEGSNQPQHF

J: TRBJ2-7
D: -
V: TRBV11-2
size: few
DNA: TGTGCCAGCAGCTTAGGACACTCCTACGAGCAGTACTTC
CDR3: CASSLGHSYEQYF

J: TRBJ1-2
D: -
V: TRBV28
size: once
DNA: TGTGCCAGCAGTTTAGGTCCCAATGGCTACACCTTC
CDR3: CASSLGPNGYTF

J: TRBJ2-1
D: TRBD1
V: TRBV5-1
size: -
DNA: TGCGCCAGCAACTCGAGGGACAGGGGGCGCAATGAGCAGTTCTTC
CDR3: CASNSRDRGRNEQFF

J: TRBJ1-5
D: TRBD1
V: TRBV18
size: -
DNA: TGTGCCAGCTCACTCCGGGACAGGGGTCTCAATCAGCCCCAGCATTTT
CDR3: CASSLRDRGLNQPQHF

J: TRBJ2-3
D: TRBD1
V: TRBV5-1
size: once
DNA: TGCGCCAGCAGACAAGGACAGGGACAGGGCACAGATACGCAGTATTTT
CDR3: CASRQGQGQGTDTQYF

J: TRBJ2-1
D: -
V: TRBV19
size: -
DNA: TGTGCCAGTAAACCGGAGTACAATGAGCAGTTCTTC
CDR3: CASKPEYNEQFF

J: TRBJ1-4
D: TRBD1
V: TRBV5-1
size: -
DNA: TGCGCCAGCAGCCCCGGGACAGGGCCCGAAAAACTGTTTTTT
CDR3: CASSPGTGPEKLFF

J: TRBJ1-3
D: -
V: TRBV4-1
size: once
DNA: TGCGCCAGCAGCCAAGTGGGGCGGAGCGGACTTCTTCGGGCAGCTGGAAACACCATATATTTT
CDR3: CASSQVGRSGLLRAAGNTIYF